This entry features one T cell receptor (beta chain) sequence. Its antigen remains unidentified. V shed 3 bases and J 2 bases; nucleotides not matched to a gene: 2. This CDR3 contains 14 residues. CDR1 is LNHDA and CDR2 is SQIVND in the germline V gene (reference sequence). The source of the sample is a study of cytomegalovirus exposure and HLA in healthy donors. Study conclusions and caveats: HLA alleles showed associations with around 15,000 TCR beta sequences in a later analysis, at a 0.05 false discovery rate.

The PCR contained 60 Vbeta and 13 Jbeta primers. Measured with immunoSEQ multiplex PCR; TCRdb has only the in-frame clones, and not every one. The sample holds 95,000 to 150,000 clones. The source material was PBMCs. The receptor was isolated from a man aged 25-40 years in good health and CMV-seronegative. The chain combines TRBV19 with TRBJ1-2; 8 nucleotides agree with TRBD1. Here the CDR3 DNA reads TGTGCCAGTAGTATCAGGGGGCTGAACTATGGCTACACCTTC. Translated: CASSIRGLNYGYTF.